This TCR beta chain originates from a study of vaccination effects on CD4 cells after COVID-19. The ViraFEST assay expanded antigen-specific CD4+ T cells with viral peptide pools before sequencing. Scientists isolated CD4+ T cells after an approximately 11-day culture period ended. It was between March and December 2020 that the person had a SARS-CoV-2 infection confirmed by PCR. A density of roughly 2 million PBMC per well was used; these cells were cultured with about 10 IU/ml IL-2 and 10 ug/ml peptides. Half of the medium was exchanged for IL-2 medium on both days 3 and 7. Points from the study as a whole: Convalescents showed post-vaccine spike-reactive clones that were mainly new vaccine-induced clones. Infection- and vaccine-induced clones contracted markedly late after vaccination.

CDR1 MGHRA and CDR2 YSYEKL come from the germline V gene. This CDR3 region has 16 residues. V was pared by 1 base and J by 0 bases, with 3 bases of the junction left unmatched. Only in-frame clones appear in the TCRdb table, and some are missing; sequencing was by immunoSEQ multiplex PCR. The repertoire holds around 50,000 clones, with around 80% as singletons. This clone counts as medium-sized. The antigen remains undetermined. The starting material was CD4+ T cells from PBMCs cultured with HIV peptides, obtained before COVID-19 vaccination. The subset here: HIV-1 Nef peptide pool negative control/reference culture. The TCR was taken from a human donor who had a prior SARS-CoV-2 infection. The chain carries TRBV4-1 and TRBJ2-5, with TRBD2 identical over 9 bases. DNA for the CDR3: TGCGCCAGCAGCCAAGGACTAGCGGAGTACCAAGAGACCCAGTACTTC. It yields the protein CASSQGLAEYQETQYF.